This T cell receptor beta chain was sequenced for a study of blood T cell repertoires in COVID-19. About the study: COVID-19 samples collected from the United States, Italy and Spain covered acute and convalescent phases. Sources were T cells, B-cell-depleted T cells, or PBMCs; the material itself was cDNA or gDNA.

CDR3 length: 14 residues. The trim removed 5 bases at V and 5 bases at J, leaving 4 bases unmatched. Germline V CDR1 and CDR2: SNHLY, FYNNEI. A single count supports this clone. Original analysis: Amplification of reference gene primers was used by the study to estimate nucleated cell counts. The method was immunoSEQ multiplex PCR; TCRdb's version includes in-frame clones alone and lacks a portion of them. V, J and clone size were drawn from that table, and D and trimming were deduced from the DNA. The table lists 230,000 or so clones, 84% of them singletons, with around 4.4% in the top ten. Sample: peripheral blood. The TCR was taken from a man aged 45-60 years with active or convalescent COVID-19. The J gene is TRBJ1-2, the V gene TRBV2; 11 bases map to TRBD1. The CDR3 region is CASSPGQGVYGYTF. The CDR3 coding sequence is TGTGCCAGCAGTCCGGGACAGGGGGTTTATGGCTACACCTTC.